A selection of T cell receptor beta chains follows, all from one sample in a study of CD8+ T cells in alopecia areata. Data came from immunoSEQ multiplex PCR; TCRdb stores just in-frame clones and leaves some out. The data show approximately 150,000 clones, with 86% seen just once and less than 15% held by the top ten. The sample in question was CD8+ T cells sorted from blood, obtained at week 4, from a patient treated with tofacitinib. The receptor set was obtained from a human donor with alopecia areata. Each CDR3 is given with its conserved first and last residue. D genes are given only for firm matches. A clone size is listed for some rows: how often the clone was seen (once, few, many), or a class if it is expanded.

J gene,D gene,clone size,V gene,CDR3 DNA,CDR3 protein
TRBJ2-3,NA,once,TRBV5-1,TGCGCCAGCACGGTGGGACGGGATACGCAGTATTTT,CASTVGRDTQYF
TRBJ2-2,NA,once,TRBV30,TGTGCCTGCGGACCCTTCACAGGTGCCGGGGAGCTGTTTTTT,CACGPFTGAGELFF
TRBJ2-5,TRBD1,once,TRBV12-5,TGTGCTAGTGGTTCAGGGGGCGACGAGACCCAGTACTTC,CASGSGGDETQYF
TRBJ2-7,NA,NA,TRBV27,TGTGCCAGTAGTCATCAGGCTGTGTCTTTTGTAGAGCAGTACTTC,CASSHQAVSFVEQYF
TRBJ2-5,NA,NA,TRBV23-1,TGCGCCAGCAGTCACTCAGCCGGGACAACCCGCCCAGAGACCCAGTACTTC,CASSHSAGTTRPETQYF
TRBJ2-7,TRBD1,NA,TRBV7-9,TGTGCCAGCAGCTCACAGGGGTCCCCAAAGAACGAGCAGTACTTC,CASSSQGSPKNEQYF
TRBJ2-1,NA,NA,TRBV27,TGTGCCAGCAGTTTATCGGCGGGGCACAGGTACAATGAGCAGTTCTTC,CASSLSAGHRYNEQFF
TRBJ2-5,NA,NA,TRBV27,TGTGCCAGCAGTTTTGTGGGGTTTGCAGAGACCCAGTACTTC,CASSFVGFAETQYF
TRBJ1-1,TRBD1,NA,TRBV2,TGTGCCAGCATTCACCGGGACAGGGAATCTGAAGCTTTCTTT,CASIHRDRESEAFF
TRBJ2-1,TRBD2,NA,TRBV5-1,TGCGCCAGCAGTTACGAGGCGGGGGGTGCCTACAATGAGCAGTTCTTC,CASSYEAGGAYNEQFF
TRBJ1-2,TRBD1,NA,TRBV2,TGTGCCAGCAGTGAGGGGACAGGGGGGAACTATGGCTACACCTTC,CASSEGTGGNYGYTF
TRBJ2-5,TRBD1,NA,TRBV9,TGTGCCAGCAGCGGACGCCCGGGACAGGGCCAAGAGACCCAGTACTTC,CASSGRPGQGQETQYF
TRBJ2-3,TRBD2,NA,TRBV13,TGTGCCAGCAGCTTAGCGGGGGACTATAACACAGATACGCAGTATTTT,CASSLAGDYNTDTQYF
TRBJ2-5,NA,NA,TRBV12-5,TGTGCTAGTGGTTTGGTACCAGGGGAGACCCAGTACTTC,CASGLVPGETQYF
TRBJ2-7,NA,NA,TRBV30,TGTGCCCGTCGGAGCTCTAGGGGGACCTACGAGCAGTACTTC,CARRSSRGTYEQYF
TRBJ1-5,TRBD1,NA,TRBV6-1,TGTGCCAGCACCGAGACAGGGCTTGACAATCAGCCCCAGCATTTT,CASTETGLDNQPQHF
TRBJ1-2,NA,NA,TRBV19,TGTGCCAGCGGTAGTGGCTACACCTTC,CASGSGYTF
TRBJ2-5,NA,NA,TRBV13,TGTGCCAGCAGCTTTGACAGGGGAGGGGAGACCCAGTACTTC,CASSFDRGGETQYF
TRBJ2-6,NA,NA,TRBV14,TGTGCCAGCAGCCCCCGTTCGTGGTCCGGCTCTGGGGCCAACGTCCTGACTTTC,CASSPRSWSGSGANVLTF
TRBJ2-3,TRBD2,NA,TRBV27,TGTGCCAGCAGTTTAGGACTAGCGGGAGGGCCTTTTACAGATACGCAGTATTTT,CASSLGLAGGPFTDTQYF
TRBJ2-7,NA,NA,TRBV5-4,TGTGCCAGCAGCTTGGATCCGGGGGTGAACGAGCAGTACTTC,CASSLDPGVNEQYF
TRBJ1-1,NA,NA,TRBV7-9,TGTGCCAGCAGCCCTTCGCTCCTTAACACTGAAGCTTTCTTT,CASSPSLLNTEAFF
TRBJ1-1,NA,NA,TRBV11-3,TGTGCCAGCAGCGAGACAGTGAACACTGAAGCTTTCTTT,CASSETVNTEAFF
TRBJ2-6,NA,NA,TRBV29-1,TGCAGCGTTGTGGAACTTATCTCTGGGGCCAACGTCCTGACTTTC,CSVVELISGANVLTF
TRBJ2-7,NA,NA,TRBV29-1,TGCAGCGTTGAAGTAGACTACGAGCAGTACTTC,CSVEVDYEQYF
TRBJ2-2,NA,NA,TRBV29-1,TGCAGCGTTCGCGGTCCCAACACCGGGGAGCTGTTTTTT,CSVRGPNTGELFF
TRBJ1-5,TRBD1,NA,TRBV5-4,TGTGCCAGCAGCCCCAACCGGGACAGGGTCAATCAGCCCCAGCATTTT,CASSPNRDRVNQPQHF
TRBJ1-1,NA,NA,TRBV7-9,TGTGCCAGCAGCCCCCCCCCGGCGACTGAAGCTTTCTTT,CASSPPPATEAFF
TRBJ2-7,NA,NA,TRBV5-1,TGCGCCAGCAGACCTCAGAACTCCTACGAGCAGTACTTC,CASRPQNSYEQYF
TRBJ2-5,TRBD2,NA,TRBV4-1,TGCGCCAGCAGCCAGGAGACTAGCGGGAGTGAAGGGACCCAGTACTTC,CASSQETSGSEGTQYF
TRBJ2-7,NA,few,TRBV10-3,TGTGCCATCAGTGAGTCTGGGGGACACCGAACCTCCTACGAGCAGTACTTC,CAISESGGHRTSYEQYF
TRBJ2-6,TRBD1,few,TRBV6-1,TGTGCCAGCAGTGGAACAGGGGACGGGGCCAACGTCCTGACTTTC,CASSGTGDGANVLTF
TRBJ2-7,NA,NA,TRBV7-8,TGTGCCAGCAGCTTAGCGGACAGTACCTACGAGCAGTACTTC,CASSLADSTYEQYF
TRBJ2-7,NA,NA,TRBV27,TGTGCCAGCAGTTTGCAACTACGAGGATCCGAGCAGTACTTC,CASSLQLRGSEQYF
TRBJ2-7,TRBD1,NA,TRBV4-1,TGCGCCAGCAGCCAAGGGACAGGGATCGACGAGCAGTACTTC,CASSQGTGIDEQYF
TRBJ2-5,NA,few,TRBV7-9,TGTGCCAGCAGCTTAGTCGGGGAGACCCAGTACTTC,CASSLVGETQYF
TRBJ1-2,TRBD1,NA,TRBV15,TGTGCCACCAGCAACGGGACAGGAGTTGACCGGGGCTACACCTTC,CATSNGTGVDRGYTF
TRBJ2-7,TRBD2,NA,TRBV5-1,TGCGCCAGCAGAGCGGGGGACTCCTACGAGCAGTACTTC,CASRAGDSYEQYF
TRBJ2-7,TRBD2,NA,TRBV15,TGTGCCACCAGCAGCAGCGGGAGTAGGTACGAGCAGTACTTC,CATSSSGSRYEQYF
TRBJ2-7,NA,NA,TRBV7-9,TGTGCCAGCAGCTTAGGTATCACGTTGGACTTC,CASSLGITLDF
TRBJ1-2,TRBD1,NA,TRBV29-1,TGCAGCGTGGGGGGGGACAGGTTGTGGAACATCTATGGCTACACCTTC,CSVGGDRLWNIYGYTF
TRBJ2-7,NA,NA,TRBV7-9,TGTGCCAGCAGCTTAGCGGGGGGGCACCACGAGCAGTACTTC,CASSLAGGHHEQYF
TRBJ2-1,NA,NA,TRBV4-1,TGCGCCAGCAGCCAAGTCCAGGGCGGTCATGAGCAGTTCTTC,CASSQVQGGHEQFF
TRBJ2-7,NA,NA,TRBV19,TGTGCCAGTAGTACAGGACAGTTCTACGAGCAGTACTTC,CASSTGQFYEQYF
TRBJ2-1,NA,NA,TRBV28,TGTGCCAGCAGCCGGGGATTCACCTCCTACAATGAGCAGTTCTTC,CASSRGFTSYNEQFF
TRBJ2-1,TRBD1,NA,TRBV29-1,TGCAGCGTTGAAAGAGACAGGGGGCGCGAGGGGTCTCTCTACGAGCAGTTCTTC,CSVERDRGREGSLYEQFF
TRBJ2-5,NA,NA,TRBV7-2,TGTGCCAGCAGCATCCCACCCCAAGAGACCCAGTACTTC,CASSIPPQETQYF
TRBJ2-2,NA,NA,TRBV7-2,TGTGCCAGCAGCCCGTCCGACACCGGGGAGCTGTTTTTT,CASSPSDTGELFF
TRBJ1-1,NA,NA,TRBV27,TGTGCCAGCAGTTTATTGAGGGGGGACACTGAAGCTTTCTTT,CASSLLRGDTEAFF
TRBJ1-2,NA,NA,TRBV29-1,TGCAGCGTTGAATCAGGGGACTATGGCTACACCTTC,CSVESGDYGYTF
TRBJ2-3,TRBD1,NA,TRBV27,TGTGCCAGCAGTTTCGATGACAGGGTAAAGTTAGATACGCAGTATTTT,CASSFDDRVKLDTQYF
TRBJ2-2,TRBD1,NA,TRBV2,TGTGCCAGCAGCGACGACAGGGGGAGTTCGAACACCGGGGAGCTGTTTTTT,CASSDDRGSSNTGELFF
TRBJ1-5,NA,NA,TRBV4-1,TGCGCCAGCAGCCAAGATCCGGGAACTAATCAGCCCCAGCATTTT,CASSQDPGTNQPQHF
TRBJ1-3,TRBD1,NA,TRBV29-1,TGCAGCGCTAAGGACAGGCCGGTAGGAAACACCATATATTTT,CSAKDRPVGNTIYF
TRBJ2-7,TRBD2,few,TRBV2,TGTGCCAGCAGTGAAGGCGGGGGGGCCAACCTTTCGGACGAGCAGTACTTC,CASSEGGGANLSDEQYF
TRBJ2-5,NA,NA,TRBV2,TGTGCCAGCTTAGCGGAACTACAAGAGACCCAGTACTTC,CASLAELQETQYF